A selection of T cell receptor beta chains follows, all from one sample in a study of shared clonotypes between healthy human individuals. Repertoires were generated with immunoSEQ multiplex PCR, while TCRdb's copy carries only in-frame clones and drops some. The sample includes about 2.4 million clones, more than 85% of them seen just once. The source material was naive CD4+ T cells from PBMCs. These TCRs come from a young man in good health. Some clones in this sample may be carry-over from other donors' samples. Both conserved end residues are part of each CDR3. A D gene is named only where the DNA matches it firmly. Size is stated for part of the rows, as once, few or many counts, or as a class when the clone is expanded.

v_call	j_call	clone_size	d_call	cdr3_nt	cdr3_aa
TRBV11-2	TRBJ2-1	-	TRBD2	TGTGCCAGCAGCCCATTAGCGGGGAGAGGCAATGAGCAGTTCTTC	CASSPLAGRGNEQFF
TRBV7-6	TRBJ2-1	-	TRBD2	TGTGCCAGCAGCTTAGCGCCGGGAGGGCCGTACAATGAGCAGTTCTTC	CASSLAPGGPYNEQFF
TRBV2	TRBJ1-1	few	-	TGTGCCAGCACGGGCGGACGGATGAACACTGAAGCTTTCTTT	CASTGGRMNTEAFF
TRBV14	TRBJ1-3	once	-	TGTGCCAGCAGCCAAGGTGTCACCTCTGGAAACACCATATATTTT	CASSQGVTSGNTIYF
TRBV9	TRBJ1-3	-	-	TGTGCCAGCAGCGGCCGGGGCTCCTCCTCTGGAAACACCATATATTTT	CASSGRGSSSGNTIYF
TRBV18	TRBJ2-4	-	TRBD2	TGTGCCAGCTCACCAGAACTAGCGGGTACGAACATTCAGTACTTC	CASSPELAGTNIQYF
TRBV6-1	TRBJ2-3	-	TRBD2	TGTGCCAGCAGTGGGCTAGCGGGAGGGAGTACTACGCAGTATTTT	CASSGLAGGSTTQYF
TRBV21-1	TRBJ2-1	-	-	TGTGCCAGCAGCAAACCACCCCAAAACCACAATGAGCAGTTCTTC	CASSKPPQNHNEQFF
TRBV18	TRBJ2-7	-	TRBD1	TGTGCCAGCTCACTAACCGGGACAGGGTCCTCCTACGAGCAGTACTTC	CASSLTGTGSSYEQYF
TRBV6-1	TRBJ2-7	-	TRBD2	TGTGCCAGCAGTGGGGCTAGCGGGACCGGGGGGGCCATCTACGAGCAGTACTTC	CASSGASGTGGAIYEQYF
TRBV4-1	TRBJ1-4	-	-	TGCGCCAGCAGCCAAGGGGTCGTAAATGAAAAACTGTTTTTT	CASSQGVVNEKLFF
TRBV9	TRBJ2-2	-	-	TGTGCCAGCAACGCCCGGACGAGCGTCACCGGGGAGCTGTTTTTT	CASNARTSVTGELFF
TRBV7-3	TRBJ2-1	once	TRBD1	TGTGCCAGCAGCTTGGACCGCGAAAGACAGGGAAAGCAGTTCTTC	CASSLDRERQGKQFF
TRBV27	TRBJ1-4	-	TRBD1	TGTGCCAGCAGTACGTACAGGGGCGCGAATGAAAAACTGTTTTTT	CASSTYRGANEKLFF
TRBV13	TRBJ2-3	-	-	TGTGCCAGCAGCTTAGTGGCGGGCTGGGGAAAGGGGCGGGGCACAGATACGCAGTATTTT	CASSLVAGWGKGRGTDTQYF
TRBV6-5	TRBJ2-7	-	-	TGTGCCAGCAGCTTCTACAGGGACCTTTCCTACGAGCAGTACTTC	CASSFYRDLSYEQYF
TRBV6-6	TRBJ2-7	-	TRBD2	TGTGCCAGCAGTTACTCTGGCGGGAGGGCCTACGAGCAGTACTTC	CASSYSGGRAYEQYF
TRBV12-2	TRBJ1-1	once	-	TGTGCAAGTCGCGGCGAAGCTTTCTTT	CASRGEAFF
TRBV6-6	TRBJ1-4	-	-	TGTGCCAGCAGTTACTCGTTTCAGGGTGGTGAAAAACTGTTTTTT	CASSYSFQGGEKLFF
TRBV9	TRBJ2-4	once	-	TGTGCCAGCATCACCAGAATAATAGCCAAAAACATTCAGTACTTC	CASITRIIAKNIQYF
TRBV19	TRBJ2-1	-	TRBD2	TGTGCCAGTAGTATGACTAGCGATAAATACAATGAGCAGTTCTTC	CASSMTSDKYNEQFF
TRBV7-9	TRBJ1-4	-	-	TGTGCCAGCAGGGGAAAATCAGGGGCGTCTGAAAAACTGTTTTTT	CASRGKSGASEKLFF
TRBV7-9	TRBJ1-2	-	-	TGTGCCAGCAGCTTAAACAACCCTACCTATGGCTACACCTTC	CASSLNNPTYGYTF
TRBV28	TRBJ2-3	-	TRBD2	TGTGCCAGCAAAACCCAGCGGGAGGGTGGAGATACGCAGTATTTT	CASKTQREGGDTQYF
TRBV9	TRBJ2-1	once	TRBD1	TGTGCCAGCAGCGCCACAGGGGGCAAATACAATGAGCAGTTCTTC	CASSATGGKYNEQFF
TRBV5-1	TRBJ1-3	-	-	TGCGCCAGCAGCTTGGAGGCTAGGTTCAGCTCTGGAAACACCATATATTTT	CASSLEARFSSGNTIYF
TRBV18	TRBJ2-7	-	-	TGTGCCAGCTCACCACCTCTGGGGGTGTCCTACGAGCAGTACTTC	CASSPPLGVSYEQYF
TRBV28	TRBJ2-2	-	-	TGTGCCAGCAGAACCGAAACGGGGCCCGGGGAGCTGTTTTTT	CASRTETGPGELFF
TRBV28	TRBJ1-1	-	-	TGTGCCAGCAGAGCAGGGAACACTGAAGCTTTCTTT	CASRAGNTEAFF
TRBV7-9	TRBJ2-7	-	-	TGTGCCAGCAGCTTCGGCGGGCCGCCTATTGAGCAGTACTTC	CASSFGGPPIEQYF
TRBV11-3	TRBJ2-7	-	-	TGTGCCAGCAGCCCCCGCGGAGGGGCCTACGAGCAGTACTTC	CASSPRGGAYEQYF
TRBV5-6	TRBJ2-5	-	-	TGTGCCAGCAGCTTGGGGCAAGAGACCCAGTACTTC	CASSLGQETQYF
TRBV5-1	TRBJ1-2	-	-	TGCGCCAGCAGCTCCGACCCGACTAACTATGGCTACACCTTC	CASSSDPTNYGYTF
TRBV5-6	TRBJ2-1	-	TRBD2	TGTGCCAGCAGCTTGGCCGTGGCGGGAGGGCCGCGACGTGAGCAGTTCTTC	CASSLAVAGGPRREQFF
TRBV27	TRBJ1-3	-	-	TGTGCCAGCAGATCCCCGGGGACTGGAAACACCATATATTTT	CASRSPGTGNTIYF
TRBV20-1	TRBJ2-7	-	-	TGCAGTTCCGGAGGGGTGTACGAGCAGTACTTC	CSSGGVYEQYF